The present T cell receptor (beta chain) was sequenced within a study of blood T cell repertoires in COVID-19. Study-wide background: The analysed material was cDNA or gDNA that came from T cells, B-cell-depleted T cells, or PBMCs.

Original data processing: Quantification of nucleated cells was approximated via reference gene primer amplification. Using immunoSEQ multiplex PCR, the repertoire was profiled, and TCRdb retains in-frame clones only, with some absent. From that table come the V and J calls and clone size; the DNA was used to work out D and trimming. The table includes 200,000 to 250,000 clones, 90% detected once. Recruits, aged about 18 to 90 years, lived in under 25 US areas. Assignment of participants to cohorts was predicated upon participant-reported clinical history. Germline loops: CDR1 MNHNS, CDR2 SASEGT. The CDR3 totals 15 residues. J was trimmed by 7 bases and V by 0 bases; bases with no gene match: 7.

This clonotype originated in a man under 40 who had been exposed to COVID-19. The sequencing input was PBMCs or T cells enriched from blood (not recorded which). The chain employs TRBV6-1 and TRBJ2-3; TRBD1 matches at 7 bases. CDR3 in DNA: TGTGCCAGCAGTGAAGCGTTGGGACAGATCAATACGCAGTATTTT. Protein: CASSEALGQINTQYF.